The T cell receptor (beta chain) described here comes from a study of CD4+ T cells in melanoma. Overall study results and limits: CD8+ T cell, macrophage and B cell function reportedly correlated with neoantigen-specific CD4+ T cells.

The CDR3 loop spans 13 amino acids. Germline CDR1 and CDR2: GTSNPN and SVGIG (reference sequence). V shed 7 bases and J shed 0 bases, with 11 bases lying between them. A remark on this clone: Its cognate antigen is unknown.

Here immunoSEQ multiplex PCR was the method, and the copy in TCRdb shows in-frame clones only, minus some. The table shows about 140,000 clones, with 80% to 95% occurring only once. The TCR comes from a human donor with melanoma. The rearrangement links TRBV30 to TRBJ2-3; D assignment may be TRBD1 or TRBD2 (5 bases each). CDR3 DNA: TGTGCCTTCCCGGGACCTAGCACAGATACGCAGTATTTT. It encodes CAFPGPSTDTQYF.